The sample holds many counts of the clone carrying this T cell receptor (beta chain). What it recognizes is unknown. TCRdb passed the 5' RACE reads through MiXCR, listing each CDR3 protein once. The table includes about 350,000 distinct CDR3 sequences, 8% to 9.5% detected once. These data belong to a study of T cells after yellow fever vaccination. This CDR3 has 14 amino acids. V shed 4 bases, J shed 5 bases, and the junction held 3 bases outside the gene matches. Germline V gene data show CDR1 as SEHNR and CDR2 as FQNEAQ (reference sequence). Study results and limitations: Primary-vaccination clones mostly resurfaced post-booster (around 96% CD4, roughly 90% CD8).

The sample in question was PBMCs, obtained more than 35 days after the first yellow fever vaccination. The TCR sequence derives from a man between 18 and 35 years old who received the YFV17D yellow fever vaccine. The rearrangement uses TRBV7-9 and TRBJ2-2; TRBD1 agrees at 8 bases. CDR3 nucleotide sequence: TGTGCCAGCAGCTCCCGACAGGGGACCGGGGAGCTGTTTTTT. Translation gives CASSSRQGTGELFF.